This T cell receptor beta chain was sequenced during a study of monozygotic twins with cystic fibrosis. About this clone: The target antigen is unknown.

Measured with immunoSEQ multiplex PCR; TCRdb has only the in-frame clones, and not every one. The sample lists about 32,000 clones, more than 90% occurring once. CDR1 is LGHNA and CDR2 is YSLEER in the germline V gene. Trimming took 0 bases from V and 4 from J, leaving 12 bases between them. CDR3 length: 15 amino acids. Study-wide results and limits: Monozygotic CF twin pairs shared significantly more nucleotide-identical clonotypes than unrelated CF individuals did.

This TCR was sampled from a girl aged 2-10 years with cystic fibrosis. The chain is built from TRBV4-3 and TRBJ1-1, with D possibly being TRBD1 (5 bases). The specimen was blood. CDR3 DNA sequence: TGCGCCAGCAGCCAAGAAACGGGGCCAGGCACTGAAGCTTTCTTT. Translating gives CASSQETGPGTEAFF.